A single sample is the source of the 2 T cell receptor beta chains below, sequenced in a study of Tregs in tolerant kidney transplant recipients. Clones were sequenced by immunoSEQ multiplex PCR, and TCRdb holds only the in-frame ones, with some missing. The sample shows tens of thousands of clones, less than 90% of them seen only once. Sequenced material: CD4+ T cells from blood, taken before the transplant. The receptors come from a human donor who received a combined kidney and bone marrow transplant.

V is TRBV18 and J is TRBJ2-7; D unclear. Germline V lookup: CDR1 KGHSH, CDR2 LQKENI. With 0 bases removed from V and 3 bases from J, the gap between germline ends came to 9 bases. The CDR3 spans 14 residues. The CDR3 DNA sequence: TGTGCCAGCTCACCACCGAGTCTGAGCTACGAGCAGTACTTC. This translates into CASSPPSLSYEQYF.

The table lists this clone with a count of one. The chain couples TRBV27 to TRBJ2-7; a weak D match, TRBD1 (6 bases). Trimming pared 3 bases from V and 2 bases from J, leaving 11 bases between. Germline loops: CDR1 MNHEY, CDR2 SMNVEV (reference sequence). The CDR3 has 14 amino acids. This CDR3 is CASSFDRRPYEQYF. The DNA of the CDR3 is TGTGCCAGCAGTTTCGACAGGAGACCCTACGAGCAGTACTTC.